This TCR beta chain was identified during a study of T cell repertoires in cytomegalovirus infection. TCRdb reanalysed the reads using MiXCR and keeps one entry per CDR3 protein. The sample includes 200,000 or so distinct CDR3 sequences, 30% to 45% seen only once; the top ten take 59%. V lost 5 bases and J 0 bases, leaving 9 bases between the germline ends. In germline, CDR1 is LNHNV, CDR2 YYDKDF (reference sequence). The CDR3 consists of 14 residues. On this clonotype itself: Its matching antigen is unknown.

This receptor was taken from a human donor in good health (CMV status not recorded). Some clones in this sample may be carry-over from other donors' samples. The specimen was CD8+ T cells from cultured PBMCs, collected from culture after CMV antigen stimulation. The chain has TRBV15 and TRBJ2-3; D is ambiguous. This chain's CDR3 is CATSLQSSTDTQYF. CDR3 coding DNA: TGTGCCACCAGCCTACAATCTAGCACAGATACGCAGTATTTT.